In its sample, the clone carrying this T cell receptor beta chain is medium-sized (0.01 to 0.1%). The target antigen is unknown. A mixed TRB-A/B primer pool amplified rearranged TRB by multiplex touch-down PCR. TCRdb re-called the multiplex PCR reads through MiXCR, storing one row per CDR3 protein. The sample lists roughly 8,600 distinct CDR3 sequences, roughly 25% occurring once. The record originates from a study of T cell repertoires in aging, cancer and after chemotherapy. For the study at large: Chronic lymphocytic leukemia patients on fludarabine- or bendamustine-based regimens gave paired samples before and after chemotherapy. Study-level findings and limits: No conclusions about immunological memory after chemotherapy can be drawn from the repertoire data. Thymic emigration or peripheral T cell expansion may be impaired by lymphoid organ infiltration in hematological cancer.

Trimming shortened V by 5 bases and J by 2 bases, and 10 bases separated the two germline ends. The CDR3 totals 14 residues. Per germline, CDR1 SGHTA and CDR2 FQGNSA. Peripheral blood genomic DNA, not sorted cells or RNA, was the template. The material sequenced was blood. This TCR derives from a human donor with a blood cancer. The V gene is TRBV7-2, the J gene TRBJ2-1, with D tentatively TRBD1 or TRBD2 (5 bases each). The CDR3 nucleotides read TGTGCCAGCAGCCCCCCGGGGCCCTACAATGAGCAGTTCTTC. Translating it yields CASSPPGPYNEQFF.